The sequence of this TCR beta chain was determined in a study of glioma-infiltrating T cells. In regard to this clonotype: Its antigen remains unidentified.

The iRepertoire nested amplicon-rescue multiplex PCR amplified TCR alpha and beta CDR3s from RNA. TCRdb redid the calling of the multiplex PCR reads with MiXCR, one entry per CDR3 protein. The sample has roughly 100,000 distinct CDR3 sequences; about 37% are singletons. General study findings and limits: Very few CDR3 sequences were shared between tissue and blood. Non-neoplastic patients had below-expected tissue-blood divergence, while all gliomas exceeded expectation.

This CDR3 is built from 14 residues. V was pared by 6 bases and J by 5 bases, with 16 bases between. Germline V gene lookup returns CDR1 MDHEN and CDR2 SYDVKM. The chain carries TRBV28 and TRBJ2-5; the D is unclear. This TCR came from a human donor with low-grade glioma or glioblastoma, undergoing nonglioma brain surgery, or in good health (not recorded which). Sequencing was carried out using glioma tissue, nonneoplastic brain tissue, or PBMCs (not recorded which). In DNA form, the CDR3 reads TGTGCCAGCAGCCGGGCCCCAGCTGGGGAGACCCAGTACTTC. This codes for CASSRAPAGETQYF.